A selection of T cell receptor beta chains follows, all from one sample in a study of shared clonotypes between healthy human individuals. TCRdb's copy holds only in-frame clones and misses some; the assay was immunoSEQ multiplex PCR. The sample consists of 150,000 to 200,000 clones, about 93% of them appearing once. The sample taken for sequencing was naive CD4+ T cells sorted from blood. The receptors stem from a woman in her twenties or thirties in good health. CDR3s include the opening cysteine and the closing phenylalanine or tryptophan. The order of the fields is CDR3 protein, V gene.

cdr3_aa: CASSLPQGPRDTQYF; v_call: TRBV28
cdr3_aa: CASSQRVTETQYF; v_call: TRBV4-1
cdr3_aa: CASTQGGVSYEQYF; v_call: TRBV28
cdr3_aa: CASTSGVPEAFF; v_call: TRBV28
cdr3_aa: CASSPPGHQNTEAFF; v_call: TRBV5-1
cdr3_aa: CASSQSGQRSYEQYF; v_call: TRBV16
cdr3_aa: CASSDRGSVGQPQHF; v_call: TRBV2
cdr3_aa: CASSPPPSSEQYF; v_call: TRBV7-8
cdr3_aa: CASSLETGGEKLFF; v_call: TRBV7-9
cdr3_aa: CASSIWAAGGGNEQYF; v_call: TRBV19
cdr3_aa: CASSPRRTSGINEQYF; v_call: TRBV18
cdr3_aa: CASSPGWGFMETQYF; v_call: TRBV18
cdr3_aa: CASSSGQGTYNEQFF; v_call: TRBV5-1
cdr3_aa: CASRGQAAGYEQYF; v_call: TRBV28
cdr3_aa: CASSQTPAGHEQYF; v_call: TRBV4-2
cdr3_aa: CASSHLGTSGIYEQYF; v_call: TRBV7-9
cdr3_aa: CASSSGTYEQYF; v_call: TRBV19
cdr3_aa: CASSIGYEQYF; v_call: TRBV19
cdr3_aa: CASSFSGQTYEQYF; v_call: TRBV7-8
cdr3_aa: CASSLRGTSSYEQYF; v_call: TRBV6-5
cdr3_aa: CAISGGLAANREQFF; v_call: TRBV10-3
cdr3_aa: CASSLGQGEAEAFF; v_call: TRBV7-9
cdr3_aa: CASSSAEGAQYF; v_call: TRBV5-1
cdr3_aa: CASSTNTDTQYF; v_call: TRBV5-4
cdr3_aa: CATFGGTSVSNEQFF; v_call: TRBV6-6
cdr3_aa: CASSLAHRGGNQPQHF; v_call: TRBV7-8
cdr3_aa: CASSRDGSNQPQHF; v_call: TRBV6-5
cdr3_aa: CASSHRTGPNYGYTF; v_call: TRBV5-4
cdr3_aa: CASSNMAGGLNEQFF; v_call: TRBV28
cdr3_aa: CAKERETGELFF; v_call: TRBV9
cdr3_aa: CSVEETGGLDEQYF; v_call: TRBV29-1
cdr3_aa: CASSAQDRVNEKLFF; v_call: TRBV5-1
cdr3_aa: CASSRANNEKLFF; v_call: TRBV28
cdr3_aa: CASSYKVRSSYNEQFF; v_call: TRBV6-6
cdr3_aa: CASSVSGQPYGYTF; v_call: TRBV9
cdr3_aa: CASSFDSAGGPYEQYF; v_call: TRBV7-3
cdr3_aa: CASSTRQGALGVTQYF; v_call: TRBV28
cdr3_aa: CASSRTGSGANVLTF; v_call: TRBV5-1
cdr3_aa: CASSPRPGQGNTGELFF; v_call: TRBV18
cdr3_aa: CASSVRDRLNSPLHF; v_call: TRBV5-6
cdr3_aa: CASSLGVGFPPYEQYF; v_call: TRBV5-1
cdr3_aa: CASSYTSGAARTQYF; v_call: TRBV5-5
cdr3_aa: CAWQLAGSSYEQYF; v_call: TRBV30
cdr3_aa: CASSISVSSYNEQFF; v_call: TRBV19
cdr3_aa: CASSGTSGPQETQYF; v_call: TRBV9
cdr3_aa: CASRPTNQPQHF; v_call: TRBV28
cdr3_aa: CASSLELAAYEQYF; v_call: TRBV5-4
cdr3_aa: CASSLGTSGIWEQYF; v_call: TRBV5-7
cdr3_aa: CASSRSGRAVEQYF; v_call: TRBV6-5
cdr3_aa: CASSYDLAPSYEQYF; v_call: TRBV6-5
cdr3_aa: CASSSPRGPGEREYF; v_call: TRBV28